The 25 T cell receptor beta chains below all came from one sample that was sequenced in a study of T cell responses to AZD1222 COVID-19 vaccine (dated by TCRdb to the early 2020s). Sample time point, as interpreted from the label and publication: baseline before first vaccination. Libraries were prepared through the immunoSEQ multiplex PCR assay. TCRdb carries this immuneACCESS record with in-frame sequences only. Its versions omit some clonotypes, under half of them owing to an unresolved V gene in the studies checked, with the rest unexplained. A total of about 150,000 clones appear in this sample, 80% to 95% of them only once. The ten most abundant clones make up about 2.5% of the sample. This specimen was peripheral blood, taken on day 0 of AZD1222 vaccination. Receptors originate from an adult in good health.

The gene calls are TRBV18 and TRBJ2-4; TRBD2 agrees at 9 bases. The CDR3 is 18 residues long. V lost 2 bases and J lost 1; bases outside the gene matches: 9. CDR1 is KGHSH, CDR2 LQKENI, per germline. CDR3 coding DNA: TGTGCCAGCTCACCAGTGGTACTAGCGGGTCGGGCCAAAAACATTCAGTACTTC. Amino acid sequence: CASSPVVLAGRAKNIQYF. Using reference TRBV18 and TRBJ2-4 for the parts outside the CDR3, the full variable domain is NAGVMQNPRHLVRRRGQEARLRCSPMKGHSHVYWYRQLPEEGLKFMVYLQKENIIDESGMPKERFSAEFPKEGPSILRIQQVVRGDSAAYFCASSPVVLAGRAKNIQYFGAGTRLSVL.

This clone was found a few times. The CDR3 coding sequence is TGTGCCAGCAGCCAAGGACAGGGGCATAATGAAAAACTGTTTTTT. Its translation: CASSQGQGHNEKLFF. This chain joins TRBV3-1 (or the pseudogene TRBV3-2) and TRBJ1-4, with TRBD1 identical over 8 bases. CDR3 length equals 15 residues. V lost 1 base and J lost 4; bases outside the gene matches: 2. CDR1 is LGHDT and CDR2 is YNNKEL in the germline V gene (reference sequence).

The V and J genes are TRBV29-1 and TRBJ1-2; TRBD1 might be the D (6 bases). The CDR3 has 12 residues. V lost 7 bases and J 0 bases, leaving 9 bases between the germline ends. Per germline, CDR1 SQVTM and CDR2 ANQGSEA. In nucleotides, the CDR3 is TGCAGCGGCAGGACAGCTAACTATGGCTACACCTTC. This gives the protein CSGRTANYGYTF.

J is TRBJ1-2 and V is TRBV7-3; TRBD1 is a possible D gene (5 bases). Germline V gives CDR1 SGHTA, CDR2 FQGTGA. Trimming took 2 bases from V and 6 from J, leaving 13 bases between them. The CDR3 runs to 14 residues. Here the CDR3 reads CASSLDPGSNGYTF. The CDR3 bases are TGTGCCAGCAGCTTAGATCCAGGGTCAAATGGCTACACCTTC.

This sequence joins TRBV4-3 and TRBJ2-6; tentatively, D is TRBD1 (5 bases). This CDR3 has 19 amino acids. In germline, CDR1 is LGHNA, CDR2 YSLEER. Trimming shortened V by 1 base and J by 1 base, and 17 bases separated the two germline ends. The CDR3 bases are TGCGCCAGCAGCCAAGCCCAACAGGTCCTCTCGTCTGGGGCCAACGTCCTGACTTTC. Protein product: CASSQAQQVLSSGANVLTF.

The rearrangement uses TRBV9 and TRBJ1-6; D remains ambiguous. The CDR3 length is 14 residues. V was pared by 0 bases and J by 10 bases, with 11 bases between. CDR1 is SGDLS and CDR2 is YYNGEE in the germline V gene. The CDR3: CASSVAGGESPLHF. The CDR3 DNA reads TGTGCCAGCAGCGTAGCCGGCGGAGAATCACCCCTCCACTTT.

This clone was counted a single time. The chain's CDR3 is CASSLGQPQETQYF. CDR3 nucleotides: TGCGCCAGCAGCTTGGGGCAGCCCCAAGAGACCCAGTACTTC. V gene TRBV5-1 combines with J gene TRBJ2-5; D remains unclear. Looked up from germline, CDR1 is SGHRS and CDR2 is YFSETQ. The CDR3 sequence is 14 residues long. Trimming cost V 0 bases and J 1 base, with 7 bases left between them. Filled out from reference TRBV5-1 and TRBJ2-5, the complete variable domain reads KAGVTQTPRYLIKTRGQQVTLSCSPISGHRSVSWYQQTPGQGLQFLFEYFSETQRNKGNFPGRFSGRQFSNSRSEMNVSTLELGDSALYLCASSLGQPQETQYFGPGTRLLVL.

The CDR3 bases are TGTGCCAGCTCACCCGACAGGCCCTACGAGCAGTACTTC. It codes for CASSPDRPYEQYF. This rearrangement joins TRBV18 to TRBJ2-7, with D perhaps matching TRBD1 (6 bases). Germline CDR1 reads KGHSH; CDR2 reads LQKENI. The CDR3 sequence is 13 residues long. V lost 3 bases and J lost 2, with 8 bases in between.

The chain combines TRBV6-5 with TRBJ1-6; D unclear. Trimming cost V 0 bases and J 7 bases, with 4 bases left between them. The CDR3 runs 13 residues. The germline CDR1 and CDR2 sequences are MNHEY and SVGAGI. The CDR3 DNA follows: TGTGCCAGCAGTTACTCGGCAAATTCACCCCTCCACTTT. Amino acid sequence: CASSYSANSPLHF.

The CDR3 DNA is TGTGCCAGCAGCTTCGACAGGGGGCAGCCCCAGCATTTT. Its protein is CASSFDRGQPQHF. This chain links TRBV11-1 with TRBJ1-5; TRBD1 matches 9 bases. The CDR3 contains 13 residues. Germline CDR1 is SGHAT and CDR2 is FQDESV (reference sequence). J was trimmed by 7 bases and V by 3 bases; bases with no gene match: 1.

The chain has TRBV5-8 and TRBJ1-2, with a tentative D call TRBD1 (6 bases). The ends were cut back, 0 bases at V and 4 bases at J, with 16 bases in the middle. CDR3 length: 16 residues. Germline V CDR1 and CDR2: SGHTS, YDEGEE. The CDR3 DNA reads TGTGCCAGCAGCTTGGTTATCGGACAGAGCACCTATGGCTACACCTTC. Protein sequence: CASSLVIGQSTYGYTF.

The sample holds one count of this clone. The CDR3 DNA follows: TGTGCCAGCAGCCCTCCCGGGAGGGAGACCCAGTACTTC. Its translation: CASSPPGRETQYF. The chain joins TRBV7-2 to TRBJ2-5, with TRBD2 matching 7 bases. Trimming at V came to 5 bases and at J to 5 bases, leaving 5 bases not matched to a gene. The CDR3 spans 13 residues. The germline gives CDR1 SGHTA, CDR2 FQGNSA.

This clone was recorded once. V and J are TRBV5-1 and TRBJ1-4; D is ambiguous. CDR1 SGHRS and CDR2 YFSETQ come from the germline V gene. The V end was cut by 0 bases, the J end by 7 bases, with 10 bases between. The CDR3 consists of 14 residues. The CDR3 coding sequence is TGCGCCAGCAGCTTGGCACGATGGGGTGAAAAACTGTTTTTT. This gives the protein CASSLARWGEKLFF.

The CDR3: CASSQRDPNTQYF. The DNA of the CDR3 is TGTGCCAGCAGCCAGCGGGACCCCAATACGCAGTATTTT. J is TRBJ2-3 and V is TRBV28; 7 nucleotides match TRBD2. V shed 6 bases and J 7 bases; nucleotides not matched to a gene: 7. CDR3 length equals 13 residues. The germline V gene has CDR1 MDHEN and CDR2 SYDVKM. Based on the CDR3 plus reference TRBV28 and TRBJ2-3, the full variable domain is DVKVTQSSRYLVKRTGEKVFLECVQDMDHENMFWYRQDPGLGLRLIYFSYDVKMKEKGDIPEGYSVSREKKERFSLILESASTNQTSMYLCASSQRDPNTQYFGPGTRLTVL.

CDR3 nucleotide sequence: TGCGCCAGCAGCCAAGCCCCTCTGGGGGGGCTGGTCAATGAGCAGTTCTTC. The encoded protein is CASSQAPLGGLVNEQFF. J is TRBJ2-1 and V is TRBV4-3; weak D call: TRBD2 (7 bases). The CDR3 extends over 17 amino acids. CDR1 is LGHNA and CDR2 is YSLEER in the germline V gene. V gave up 1 base and J gave up 6 bases, with 19 bases separating them.

The chain recombines TRBV27 with TRBJ2-3; D may be TRBD1 (6 bases). The CDR3 runs 15 residues. CDR1 and CDR2 (germline): MNHEY, SMNVEV (reference sequence). The ends were cut back, 6 bases at V and 2 bases at J, with 15 bases in the middle. The CDR3, as DNA: TGTGCCAGCAGCCGACCAGGGGCGAACACAGATACGCAGTATTTT. Translating it yields CASSRPGANTDTQYF.

CDR3 DNA: TGTGCCAGCAGCAAAGGGGACATGGCCGGGACTGAAGCTTTCTTT. Protein sequence: CASSKGDMAGTEAFF. The rearrangement joins TRBV21-1 to TRBJ1-1; no check of the table's D call, TRBD1, against the DNA was made. TRBV21-1 is a documented pseudogene. The CDR3 extends over 15 amino acids.

This sequence joins TRBV2 and TRBJ1-5; D is possibly TRBD1 (5 bases). CDR1 is SNHLY and CDR2 is FYNNEI in the germline V gene. There are 16 residues in the CDR3. V was clipped by 8 bases and J by 2 bases, with 19 bases between them. The CDR3 DNA is TGTGCCAGCGAGGGACGTCTTAACCTCGGCAATCAGCCCCAGCATTTT. Its translation: CASEGRLNLGNQPQHF.

The chain combines TRBV5-1 with TRBJ2-5; possibly TRBD1 for D (5 bases). V lost 1 base to trimming and J lost 3 bases, with 10 bases between them. This CDR3 has 14 residues. The V gene's germline CDR1 is SGHRS and CDR2 YFSETQ. Written as DNA, the CDR3 is TGCGCCAGCAGCTTGATACAGGTGAAAGAGACCCAGTACTTC. Encoded protein: CASSLIQVKETQYF.

This rearrangement joins TRBV11-3 to TRBJ2-5; TRBD1 aligns across 7 bases. J gave up 4 bases and V 3 bases, and 2 bases lay outside the gene matches. The CDR3 has 13 amino acids. Germline CDR1 is SGHNT and CDR2 is YENEEA. CDR3 DNA sequence: TGTGCCAGCAGCTTGACAGGGTCAGAGACCCAGTACTTC. Translated: CASSLTGSETQYF.

The chain has TRBV7-6 and TRBJ2-3, with 9 bases lining up with TRBD2. The V gene's germline CDR1 is SGHVS and CDR2 FNYEAQ. The junction had 17 bases not matched to a gene; V was cut back by 6 bases and J by 1 base. The CDR3 totals 19 residues. CDR3 in DNA: TGTGCCAGCAGTCGGATCCTAGGGCAAAAGCGGGGGGGCACAGATACGCAGTATTTT. It codes for CASSRILGQKRGGTDTQYF.

The V call is TRBV10-3, the J call TRBJ2-2; D gene unclear. Trimming removed 10 bases from V and 8 bases from J, with 14 bases in between. The CDR3 consists of 12 residues. Germline V gene sequence: CDR1 ENHRY, CDR2 SYGVKD. DNA for the CDR3: TGTGCCACCCGGGCCAACGCGGGGGAGCTGTTTTTT. Translated: CATRANAGELFF.

This clone showed up just once. V and J are TRBV7-3 and TRBJ2-7, with D possibly matching TRBD2 (5 bases). The CDR3 is 13 residues long. Germline V gene lookup returns CDR1 SGHTA and CDR2 FQGTGA. The V gene lost 1 base and the J gene lost 3 bases, with 7 bases spanning the gap. This CDR3 reads CASSLIGGYEQYF. Here the CDR3 DNA reads TGTGCCAGCAGCTTAATAGGAGGCTACGAGCAGTACTTC.

The V gene is TRBV18, the J gene TRBJ2-1, with 16 bases aligning to TRBD2. This CDR3 contains 19 residues. Germline trimming cut 0 bases from V and 9 bases from J; bases unmatched to any gene: 11. Per the germline V gene, CDR1 is KGHSH and CDR2 is LQKENI. The CDR3 DNA reads as TGTGCCAGCTCACCACCGCTCTTGGGACTAGCGGGAGGGCAAGGTGAGCAGTTCTTC. It translates to CASSPPLLGLAGGQGEQFF.

The J gene is TRBJ2-7, the V gene TRBV5-4; possible D gene TRBD1, 5 bases. The V gene's germline CDR1 is SGHNT and CDR2 YYREEE (reference sequence). V was clipped by 4 bases and J by 1 base, with 12 bases between them. The CDR3 runs 14 residues. The CDR3 here is CASSPGQDSYEQYF. DNA of the CDR3: TGTGCCAGCAGCCCAGGACAAGATTCCTACGAGCAGTACTTC. Full variable domain (rest looked up from reference TRBV5-4 and TRBJ2-7): ETGVTQSPTHLIKTRGQQVTLRCSSQSGHNTVSWYQQALGQGPQFIFQYYREEENGRGNFPPRFSGLQFPNYSSELNVNALELDDSALYLCASSPGQDSYEQYFGPGTRLTVT.